These T cell receptor beta chains were read from a single sample in a study of T cell repertoires in cytomegalovirus infection. From the reads, TCRdb called clonotypes with MiXCR, one entry per CDR3 protein. This table holds a few hundred thousand distinct CDR3 sequences, approximately 17% found once. The sequenced material came from CD8+ T cells from PBMCs. Every receptor here comes from a human donor in good health (CMV status not recorded). Some clones in this sample may be carry-over from other donors' samples. Each CDR3 is given with its conserved first and last residue. A D gene is named only where the DNA matches it firmly. Size is stated for part of the rows, as once, few or many counts, or as a class when the clone is expanded.

>TRBV7-2|TRBJ2-5|many|.|13
TGTGCCAGCAGCCCACCGGGGGAAGAGACCCAGTACTTC
CASSPPGEETQYF
>TRBV12-3/TRBV12-4|TRBJ1-1|many|TRBD1|14
TGTGCCAGCAGTTGGGACAGCGTGAACACTGAAGCTTTCTTT
CASSWDSVNTEAFF
>TRBV20-1|TRBJ2-7|.|TRBD1|13
TGCAGTGCTAACACCGGGACAGGATACGAGCAGTACTTC
CSANTGTGYEQYF
>TRBV7-6|TRBJ1-2|many|.|16
TGTGCCAGCAGCTTAGGGGCATCAAGTCGGCCCTATGGCTACACCTTC
CASSLGASSRPYGYTF
>TRBV5-1|TRBJ2-4|.|.|15
TGCGCCAGCAGCACCGGGGAGGACACCAAAAACATTCAGTACTTC
CASSTGEDTKNIQYF
>TRBV20-1|TRBJ2-7|.|TRBD2|14
TGCAGTGCTAGGGTTGGATGGGGGGGGGACGAGCAGTACTTC
CSARVGWGGDEQYF
>TRBV12-3/TRBV12-4|TRBJ1-2|few|.|15
TGTGCCAGCAGTGGGGGGGCGCAGGGGTTCGGAGGCTACACCTTC
CASSGGAQGFGGYTF
>TRBV9|TRBJ2-5|.|.|14
TGTGCCAGCAGCGTAGACCACAGCCAAGAGACCCAGTACTTC
CASSVDHSQETQYF
>TRBV14|TRBJ1-2|few|.|17
TGTGCCAGCAGCCAAGATCCCGCACAGCCGGGTAATTATGACTACACCTTC
CASSQDPAQPGNYDYTF
>TRBV2|TRBJ1-2|.|TRBD1|18
TGTGCCAGCAGCGGGGCGTCCCCACAGGGGCGAGCAGACTATGGCTACACCTTC
CASSGASPQGRADYGYTF
>TRBV10-3|TRBJ1-6|few|.|16
TGTGCCATCAGTGAGGGCAGACAGAATCTAAATTCACCCCTCCACTTT
CAISEGRQNLNSPLHF
>TRBV7-2|TRBJ1-1|.|.|14
TGTGCCAGCACCAGCAGACAGCCCAACACTGAAGCTTTCTTT
CASTSRQPNTEAFF
>TRBV6-4|TRBJ2-3|medium-sized|.|14
TGTGCCAGCAGAGACCGACCCGGGACAGATACGCAGTATTTT
CASRDRPGTDTQYF
>TRBV9|TRBJ2-7|many|.|13
TGTGCCAGCAGCGTAGGGGACACCTACGAGCAGTACTTC
CASSVGDTYEQYF
>TRBV11-3|TRBJ1-1|few|.|15
TGTGCCAGCAGCGCAAACAGGGTTTGGGGCACTGAAGCTTTCTTT
CASSANRVWGTEAFF
>TRBV24-1|TRBJ2-2|many|.|15
TGTGCCACCAGTGATTTGGTACAGGACACCGGGGAGCTGTTTTTT
CATSDLVQDTGELFF
>TRBV12-3/TRBV12-4|TRBJ2-3|.|.|12
TGTGCCAGCACCCATTCTATGGATACGCAGTATTTT
CASTHSMDTQYF
>TRBV12-3/TRBV12-4|TRBJ1-1|many|.|12
TGTGCCAGCAGTTTCGGATCCACTGAAGCTTTCTTT
CASSFGSTEAFF
>TRBV10-3|TRBJ2-7|few|TRBD2|13
TGTGCCATCAGTGCCCCGGGGGGATACGAGCAGTACTTC
CAISAPGGYEQYF
>TRBV5-4|TRBJ2-1|many|.|17
TGTGCCAGCAGCGGGGACCTCCTCTTGAGCTCCTACAATGAGCAGTTCTTC
CASSGDLLLSSYNEQFF
>TRBV4-2|TRBJ2-7|many|TRBD1|15
TGTGCCAGCAGCCAATCGAGGACAGGGGGAAACGAGCAGTACTTC
CASSQSRTGGNEQYF
>TRBV14|TRBJ1-1|few|.|14
TGTGCCAGCGACCAACTCGACGCGCATAACGAGGCTTTCTTT
CASDQLDAHNEAFF
>TRBV4-2|TRBJ2-2|few|TRBD2|17
TGTGCCAGCAGCCAAGTCGAGGGACTAGCTCTCGCCGGGGAGCTGTTTTTT
CASSQVEGLALAGELFF
>TRBV29-1|TRBJ2-7|.|.|15
TGCAGCGTTGAAGGCGAGGGGAGATTCACCTACGAGCAGTACTTC
CSVEGEGRFTYEQYF
>TRBV20-1|TRBJ2-7|.|TRBD1|14
TGCAGTGCTAGGAACCGGGACAGGGGTTACGAGCAGTACTTC
CSARNRDRGYEQYF